This paragraph covers one T cell receptor (beta chain) sequence. The antigen is not known. The data stem from a study of cytomegalovirus exposure and HLA in healthy donors. Germline V gives CDR1 MNHEY, CDR2 SVGAGI. The CDR3 extends over 12 amino acids. V shed 5 bases, J shed 7 bases, and the junction held 4 bases outside the gene matches. Study-level findings and limits: Upon later analysis, TCR association rates were observed to vary by HLA locus, being highest for DRB1 and lowest for HLA-C.

The PCR contained 60 Vbeta and 13 Jbeta primers. The method was immunoSEQ multiplex PCR; TCRdb's version includes in-frame clones alone and lacks a portion of them. The sample includes about 99,000 clones, over 60% seen only once; the top ten take less than 3.5%. The V gene is TRBV6-5, the J gene TRBJ1-2; TRBD1 matches 7 bases. Material for sequencing was PBMCs. The receptor was isolated from a male donor in good health and CMV-seropositive. The DNA of the CDR3 is TGTGCCAGCAGTAGGGCAGGGGGTGGCTACACCTTC. Residues: CASSRAGGGYTF.